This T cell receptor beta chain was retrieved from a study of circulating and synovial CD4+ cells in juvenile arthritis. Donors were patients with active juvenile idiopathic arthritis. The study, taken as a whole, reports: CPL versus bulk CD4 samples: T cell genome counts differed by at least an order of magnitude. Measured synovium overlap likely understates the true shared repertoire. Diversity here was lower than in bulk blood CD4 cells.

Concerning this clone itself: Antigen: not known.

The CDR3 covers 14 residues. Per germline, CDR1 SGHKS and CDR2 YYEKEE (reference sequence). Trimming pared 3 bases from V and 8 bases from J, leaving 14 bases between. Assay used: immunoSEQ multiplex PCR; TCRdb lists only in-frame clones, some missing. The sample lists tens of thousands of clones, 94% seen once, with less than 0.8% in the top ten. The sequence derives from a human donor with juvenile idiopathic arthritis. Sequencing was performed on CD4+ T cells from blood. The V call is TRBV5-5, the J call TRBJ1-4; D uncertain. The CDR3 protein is CASSWEGIREKLFF. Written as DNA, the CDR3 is TGTGCCAGCAGCTGGGAGGGAATAAGGGAAAAACTGTTTTTT.